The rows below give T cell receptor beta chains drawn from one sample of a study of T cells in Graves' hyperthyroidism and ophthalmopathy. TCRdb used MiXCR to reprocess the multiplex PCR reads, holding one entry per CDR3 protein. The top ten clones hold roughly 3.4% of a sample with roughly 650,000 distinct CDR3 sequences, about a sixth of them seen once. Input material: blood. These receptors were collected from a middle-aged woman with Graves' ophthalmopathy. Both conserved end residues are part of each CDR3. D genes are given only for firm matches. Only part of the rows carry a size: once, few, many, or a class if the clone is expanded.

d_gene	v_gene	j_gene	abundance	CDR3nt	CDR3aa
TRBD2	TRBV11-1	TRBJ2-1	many	TGTGCCAGCAGCTTAAGGCTAGCGGGAGTCTATGAGCAGTTCTTC	CASSLRLAGVYEQFF
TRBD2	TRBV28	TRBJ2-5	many	TGTGCCAGCACTAAACCGAGCGGGAGGTTCGGGGAGACCCAGTACTTC	CASTKPSGRFGETQYF
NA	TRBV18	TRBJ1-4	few	TGTGCCAGCTCACCACTACAAGGACCTGAAAAACTGTTTTTT	CASSPLQGPEKLFF
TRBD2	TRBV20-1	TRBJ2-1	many	TGCAGTGCTAGCGGGGGGGCATTAAATGAGCAGTTCTTC	CSASGGALNEQFF
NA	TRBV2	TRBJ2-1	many	TGTGCCAGCAGTCAGACTCGATCCACCTACAATGAGCAGTTCTTC	CASSQTRSTYNEQFF
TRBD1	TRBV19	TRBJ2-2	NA	TGTGCCAGTAGTATAGTGGACAGGGACACCGGGGAGCTGTTTTTT	CASSIVDRDTGELFF
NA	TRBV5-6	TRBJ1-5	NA	TGTGCCAGCAGCTGGGGGGGAGGGTCCCTGAGTAATCAGCCCCAGCATTTT	CASSWGGGSLSNQPQHF
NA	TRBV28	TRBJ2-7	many	TGTGCCAGCAGTTTACGGCAGGGTGTGCAGTACTTC	CASSLRQGVQYF
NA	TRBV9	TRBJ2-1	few	TGTGCCAGCAGCGTAGGGGTGGGGGCAGAACCCTACAATGAGCAGTTCTTC	CASSVGVGAEPYNEQFF
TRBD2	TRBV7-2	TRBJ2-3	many	TGTGCCAGCAGCTTCCGACTAGCGGGAGGGGGAGATACGCAGTATTTT	CASSFRLAGGGDTQYF
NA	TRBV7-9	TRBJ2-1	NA	TGTGCCAACAGCCCCACCGGGACTTATACCTACAATGAGCAGTTCTTC	CANSPTGTYTYNEQFF
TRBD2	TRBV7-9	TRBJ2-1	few	TGTGCCAGCAGCTATGACTCGGGCGGGGGGGCCCGTGAGCAGTTCTTC	CASSYDSGGGAREQFF
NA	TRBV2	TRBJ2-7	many	TGTGCCAGCAGCTTAACGAGCGGCACTGCCTACGAGCAGTACTTC	CASSLTSGTAYEQYF
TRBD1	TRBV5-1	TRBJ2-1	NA	TGCGCCAGCAGCGATATGCAGGGGGCCAACAATGAGCAGTTCTTC	CASSDMQGANNEQFF
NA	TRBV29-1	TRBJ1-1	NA	TGCAGCGCCGGCGGGGGCGCGACTGAAGCTTTCTTT	CSAGGGATEAFF
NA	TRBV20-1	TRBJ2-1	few	TGCAGTGCAACCCGAGGGACTTCCTACAATGAGCAGTTCTTC	CSATRGTSYNEQFF
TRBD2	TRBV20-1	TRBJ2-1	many	TGCAGTGCTAGTCCCTCGACTAGCCGCCTCAATGAGCAGTTCTTC	CSASPSTSRLNEQFF
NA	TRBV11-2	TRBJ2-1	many	TGTGCCAGCAGCTCCGGCCTCGGCAATGAGCAGTTCTTC	CASSSGLGNEQFF
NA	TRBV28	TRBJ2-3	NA	TGTGCCAGCAGGCGGCAGGGAGATACGCAGTATTTT	CASRRQGDTQYF
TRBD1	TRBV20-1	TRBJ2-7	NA	TGCAGTGCTACCCATGGACAGGGGCCCTACGAGCAGTACTTC	CSATHGQGPYEQYF
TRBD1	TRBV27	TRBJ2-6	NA	TGTGCCAGCAGGGAAGGGGGCGGAGTGGCCAACGTCCTGACTTTC	CASREGGGVANVLTF
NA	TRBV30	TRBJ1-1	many	TGTGCCTGGGGACATACAGGGAGGAGGACACAGAACACTGAAGCTTTCTTT	CAWGHTGRRTQNTEAFF
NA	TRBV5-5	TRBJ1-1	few	TGTGCCAGCAGCGTCTTTACAGGGATAACTGAAGCTTTCTTT	CASSVFTGITEAFF
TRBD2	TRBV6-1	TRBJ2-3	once	TGTGCCAGCAGTGAACTAGCGGGAGTTTTGAGCACAGATACGCAGTATTTT	CASSELAGVLSTDTQYF
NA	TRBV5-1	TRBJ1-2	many	TGCGCCAGCAGCACCGGGCACTATGGCTACACCTTC	CASSTGHYGYTF
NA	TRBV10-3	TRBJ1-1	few	TGTGCCATCAGTGAGCCCAGGGGCCCGGACACTGAAGCTTTCTTT	CAISEPRGPDTEAFF
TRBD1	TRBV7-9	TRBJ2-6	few	TGTGCCAGCAGCCTGTGGACAGGGTTTGGGGCCAACGTCCTGACTTTC	CASSLWTGFGANVLTF
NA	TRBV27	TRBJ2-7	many	TGTGCCAGCAGCTTTAGGGGACCCTACGAGCAGTACTTC	CASSFRGPYEQYF
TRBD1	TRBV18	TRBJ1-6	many	TGTGCCAGCTCCCCTTATCGCGACCGGGACAGGGGGCGTTCACCCCTCCACTTT	CASSPYRDRDRGRSPLHF
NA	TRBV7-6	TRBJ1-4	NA	TGTGCCAGCAGCCACGACAGTGAGAATGAAAAACTGTTTTTT	CASSHDSENEKLFF
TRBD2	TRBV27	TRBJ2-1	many	TGTGCCAGCAGTTTACTCGGGACTAGCAGTCGTGAGCAGTTCTTC	CASSLLGTSSREQFF
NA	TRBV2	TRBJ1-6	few	TGTGCCAGCAGTGTATCAGGGGATAATTCACCCCTCCACTTT	CASSVSGDNSPLHF
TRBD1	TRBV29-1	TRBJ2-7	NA	TGCAGCGTGCCGGGACAGGGAGTTTACGAGCAGTACTTC	CSVPGQGVYEQYF
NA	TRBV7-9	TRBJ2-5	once	TGTGCCAGCAGCTTCTCCAAGTTCGAGACCCAGTACTTC	CASSFSKFETQYF
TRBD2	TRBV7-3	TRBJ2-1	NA	TGTGCCAGCAGCTCCAGCGGGGGGACCGATGAGCAGTTCTTC	CASSSSGGTDEQFF
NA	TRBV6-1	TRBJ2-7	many	TGTGCCAGCAGTGAAGATCACCGGGACACTTACTCCTACGAGCAGTACTTC	CASSEDHRDTYSYEQYF
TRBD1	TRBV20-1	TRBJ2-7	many	TGCAGTGCTAGAGGACAGGGTGCTATCTCCTACGAGCAGTACTTC	CSARGQGAISYEQYF
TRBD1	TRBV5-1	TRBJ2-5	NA	TGCGCCAGCAGCTTGGAGCCAGGTGGGACAGGGCAAGAGACCCAGTACTTC	CASSLEPGGTGQETQYF
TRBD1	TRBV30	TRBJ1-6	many	TGTGCCTGGGCTCAGGGACAGGGGGGGAACTCACCCCTCCACTTT	CAWAQGQGGNSPLHF
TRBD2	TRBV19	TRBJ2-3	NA	TGTGCCAGTAGTATAGGAGGTAGCGGGGCCGCGGATACGCAGTATTTT	CASSIGGSGAADTQYF
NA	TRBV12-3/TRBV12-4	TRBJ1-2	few	TGTGCCAGCAGTTTAAGATCAGGTTCCCTTGGCTACACCTTC	CASSLRSGSLGYTF
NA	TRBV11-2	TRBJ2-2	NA	TGTGCCAGCAGCTCTATACCGGGCGTCGGCGCCGGGGAGCTGTTTTTT	CASSSIPGVGAGELFF
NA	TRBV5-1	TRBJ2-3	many	TGCGCCAGCAGCTACGGGGACGCCGATACGCAGTATTTT	CASSYGDADTQYF
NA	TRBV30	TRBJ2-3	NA	TGTGCCTGGCGACCTACCGAGGATACGCAGTATTTT	CAWRPTEDTQYF
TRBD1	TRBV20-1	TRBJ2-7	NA	TGCAGTGCTGCTAGGGACAGGGGACTATACGAGCAGTACTTC	CSAARDRGLYEQYF
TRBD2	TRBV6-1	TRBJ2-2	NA	TGTGCCAGCAGGCGCGCCAGGGGGAGAAAGGCGGGAGGGCCCACCGGGGAGCTGTTTTTT	CASRRARGRKAGGPTGELFF
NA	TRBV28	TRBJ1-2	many	TGTGCCAGCAGTTTATTGGTCTCCTCAGTCTCTGGCTACACCTTC	CASSLLVSSVSGYTF
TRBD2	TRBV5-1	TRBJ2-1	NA	TGCGCCAGCCTCGGTAACGGACTAGCGGGAGGAGGGCAGTTCTTC	CASLGNGLAGGGQFF
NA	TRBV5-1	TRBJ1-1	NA	TGCGCCAGCAGCTTTGAGCCGTCCACTGAAGCTTTCTTT	CASSFEPSTEAFF
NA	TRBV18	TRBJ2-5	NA	TGTGCCAGCTCGGGGGCGGCCAATCAAGAGACCCAGTACTTC	CASSGAANQETQYF
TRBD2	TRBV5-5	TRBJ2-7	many	TGTGCCAGCAGCTTTGGCGGGGGGACCTCCTACGAGCAGTACTTC	CASSFGGGTSYEQYF
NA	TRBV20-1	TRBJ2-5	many	TGCAGTGCGAAAGACGGGACACGGGTTGGGACCCAGTACTTC	CSAKDGTRVGTQYF
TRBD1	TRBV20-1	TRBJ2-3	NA	TGCAGTGCTAGAGTCCAGGGGGTCACAGATACGCAGTATTTT	CSARVQGVTDTQYF
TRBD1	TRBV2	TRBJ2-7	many	TGTGCCAGCACCTTCGGACAGGCCTCCTACGAGCAGTACTTC	CASTFGQASYEQYF
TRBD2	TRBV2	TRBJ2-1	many	TGTGCCAGCAGTGCTACCGGGACTAGCTACAATGAGCAGTTCTTC	CASSATGTSYNEQFF
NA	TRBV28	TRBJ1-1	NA	TGTGCCAGCATCCCCGCAGGGAACACTGAAGCTTTCTTT	CASIPAGNTEAFF
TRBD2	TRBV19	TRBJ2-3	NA	TGTGCCAGTAGGGAGCGGGAGGGAACAGATACGCAGTATTTT	CASREREGTDTQYF
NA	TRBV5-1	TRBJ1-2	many	TGCGCCAGCAGCTTGCGGGAGGCCAACTATGGCTACACCTTC	CASSLREANYGYTF
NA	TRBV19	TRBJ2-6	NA	TGTGCCAGCCGCCAGGGCCCCTCATCTGGGGCCAACGTCCTGACTTTC	CASRQGPSSGANVLTF
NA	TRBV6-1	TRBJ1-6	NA	TGTGCCAGCAAAATAGGGGGATCGACACCCCTCCACTTT	CASKIGGSTPLHF